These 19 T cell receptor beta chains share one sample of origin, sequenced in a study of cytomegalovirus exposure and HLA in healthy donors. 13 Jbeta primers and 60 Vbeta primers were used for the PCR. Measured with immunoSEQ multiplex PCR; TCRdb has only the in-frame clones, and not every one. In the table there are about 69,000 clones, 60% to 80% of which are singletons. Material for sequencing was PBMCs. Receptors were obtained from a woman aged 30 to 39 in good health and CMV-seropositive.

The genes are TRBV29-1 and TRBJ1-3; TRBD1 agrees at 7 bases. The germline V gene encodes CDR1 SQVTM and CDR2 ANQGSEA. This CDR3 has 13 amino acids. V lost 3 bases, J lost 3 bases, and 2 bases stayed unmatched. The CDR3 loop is CSVDDRVGNTIYF. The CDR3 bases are TGCAGCGTTGACGACAGGGTTGGAAACACCATATATTTT. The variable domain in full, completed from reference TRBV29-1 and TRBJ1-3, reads SAVISQKPSRDICQRGTSLTIQCQVDSQVTMMFWYRQQPGQSLTLIATANQGSEATYESGFVIDKFPISRPNLTFSTLTVSNMSPEDSSIYLCSVDDRVGNTIYFGEGSWLTVV.

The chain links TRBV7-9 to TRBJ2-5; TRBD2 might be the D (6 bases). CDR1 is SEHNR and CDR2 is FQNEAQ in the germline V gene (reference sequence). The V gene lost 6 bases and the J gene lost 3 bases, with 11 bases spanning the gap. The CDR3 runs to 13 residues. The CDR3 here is CASRGLSKETQYF. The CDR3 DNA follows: TGTGCCAGCAGGGGACTCTCAAAAGAGACCCAGTACTTC.

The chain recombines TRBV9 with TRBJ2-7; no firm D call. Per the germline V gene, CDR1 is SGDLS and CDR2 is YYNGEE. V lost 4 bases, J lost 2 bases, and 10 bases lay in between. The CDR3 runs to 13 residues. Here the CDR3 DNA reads TGTGCCAGCAGCCCTTCCACAGCCTACGAGCAGTACTTC. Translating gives CASSPSTAYEQYF.

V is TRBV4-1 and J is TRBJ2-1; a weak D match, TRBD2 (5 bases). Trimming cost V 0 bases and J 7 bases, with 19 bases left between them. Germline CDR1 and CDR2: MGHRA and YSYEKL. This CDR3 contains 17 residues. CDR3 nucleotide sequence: TGCGCCAGCAGCCAAGAGAGGGCGGCGAGTCATGGGAATGAGCAGTTCTTC. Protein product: CASSQERAASHGNEQFF.

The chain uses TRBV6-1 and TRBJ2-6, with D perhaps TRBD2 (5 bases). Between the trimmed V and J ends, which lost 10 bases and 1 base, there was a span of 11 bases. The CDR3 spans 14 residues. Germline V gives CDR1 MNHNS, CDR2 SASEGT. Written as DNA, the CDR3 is TGTGCCACCGCGGGCCAGTCTGGGGCCAACGTCCTGACTTTC. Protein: CATAGQSGANVLTF.

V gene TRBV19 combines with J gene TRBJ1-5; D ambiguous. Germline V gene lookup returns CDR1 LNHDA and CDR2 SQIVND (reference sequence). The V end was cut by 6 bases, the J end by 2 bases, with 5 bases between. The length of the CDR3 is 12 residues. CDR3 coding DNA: TGTGCCAGTAGGCAGGGCAATCAGCCCCAGCATTTT. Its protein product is CASRQGNQPQHF. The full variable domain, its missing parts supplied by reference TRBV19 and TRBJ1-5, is DGGITQSPKYLFRKEGQNVTLSCEQNLNHDAMYWYRQDPGQGLRLIYYSQIVNDFQKGDIAEGYSVSREKKESFPLTVTSAQKNPTAFYLCASRQGNQPQHFGDGTRLSIL.

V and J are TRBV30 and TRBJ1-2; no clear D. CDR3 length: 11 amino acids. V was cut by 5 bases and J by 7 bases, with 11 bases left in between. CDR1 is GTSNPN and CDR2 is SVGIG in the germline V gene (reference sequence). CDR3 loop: CAWGRISGYTF. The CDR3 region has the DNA TGTGCCTGGGGGAGGATCAGTGGCTACACCTTC.

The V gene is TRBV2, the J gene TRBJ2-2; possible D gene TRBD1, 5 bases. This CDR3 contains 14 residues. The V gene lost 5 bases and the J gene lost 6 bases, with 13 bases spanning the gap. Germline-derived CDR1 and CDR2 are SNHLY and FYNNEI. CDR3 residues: CASSLLVGAGELFF. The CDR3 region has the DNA TGTGCCAGCAGTCTCCTTGTAGGGGCCGGGGAGCTGTTTTTT.

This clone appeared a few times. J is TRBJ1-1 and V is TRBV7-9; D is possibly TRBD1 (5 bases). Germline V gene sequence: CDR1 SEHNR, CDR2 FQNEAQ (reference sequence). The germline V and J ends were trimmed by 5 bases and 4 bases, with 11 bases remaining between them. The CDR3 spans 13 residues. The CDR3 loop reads CASSHGGITEAFF. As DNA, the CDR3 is TGTGCCAGCAGCCATGGGGGGATCACTGAAGCTTTCTTT.

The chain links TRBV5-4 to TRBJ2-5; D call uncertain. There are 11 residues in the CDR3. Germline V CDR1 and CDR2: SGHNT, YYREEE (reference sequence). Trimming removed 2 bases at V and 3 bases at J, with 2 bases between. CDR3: CASSFEETQYF. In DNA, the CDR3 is TGTGCCAGCAGCTTCGAAGAGACCCAGTACTTC.

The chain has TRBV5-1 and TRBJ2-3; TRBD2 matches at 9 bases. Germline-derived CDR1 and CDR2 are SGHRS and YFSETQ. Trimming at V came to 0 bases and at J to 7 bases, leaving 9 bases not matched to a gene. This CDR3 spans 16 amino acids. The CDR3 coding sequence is TGCGCCAGCAGCTTGGAGGGTAGCGGGAGAGGGAATACGCAGTATTTT. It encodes CASSLEGSGRGNTQYF.

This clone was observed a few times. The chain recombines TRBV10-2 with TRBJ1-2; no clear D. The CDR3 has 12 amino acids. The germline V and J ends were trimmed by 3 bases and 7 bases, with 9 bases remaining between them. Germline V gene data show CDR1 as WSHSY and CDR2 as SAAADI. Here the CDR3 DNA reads TGCGCCAGCAGTGACGGGAAGGGTGGCTACACCTTC. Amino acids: CASSDGKGGYTF.

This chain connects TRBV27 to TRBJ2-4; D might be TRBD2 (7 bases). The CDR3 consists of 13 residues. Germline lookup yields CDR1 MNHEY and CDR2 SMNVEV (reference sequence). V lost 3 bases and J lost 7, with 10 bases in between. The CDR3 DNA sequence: TGTGCCAGCAGTTTGTCGGGGGGCAACATTCAGTACTTC. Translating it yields CASSLSGGNIQYF.

The CDR3 bases are TGTGCCAGTAGTATATCCTTAAATCAGCCCCAGCATTTT. Protein sequence: CASSISLNQPQHF. V is TRBV19 and J is TRBJ1-5, with D unresolved. The length of the CDR3 is 13 residues. The germline CDR1 and CDR2 sequences are LNHDA and SQIVND (reference sequence). Trimming took off 2 bases at V and 4 bases at J, with 6 bases between the two ends. Based on the CDR3 plus reference TRBV19 and TRBJ1-5, the full variable domain is DGGITQSPKYLFRKEGQNVTLSCEQNLNHDAMYWYRQDPGQGLRLIYYSQIVNDFQKGDIAEGYSVSREKKESFPLTVTSAQKNPTAFYLCASSISLNQPQHFGDGTRLSIL.

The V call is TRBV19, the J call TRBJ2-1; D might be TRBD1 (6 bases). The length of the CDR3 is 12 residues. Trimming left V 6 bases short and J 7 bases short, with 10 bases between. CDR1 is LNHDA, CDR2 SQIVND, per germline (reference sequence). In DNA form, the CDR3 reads TGTGCCAGTAGATTAGGGGGAAATGAGCAGTTCTTC. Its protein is CASRLGGNEQFF.

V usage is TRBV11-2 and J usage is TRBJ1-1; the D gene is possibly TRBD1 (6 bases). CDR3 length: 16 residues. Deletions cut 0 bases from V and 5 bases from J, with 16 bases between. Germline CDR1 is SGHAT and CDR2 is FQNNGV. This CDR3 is CASSLEGGLHWTEAFF. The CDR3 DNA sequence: TGTGCCAGCAGCTTAGAGGGGGGGCTGCATTGGACTGAAGCTTTCTTT.

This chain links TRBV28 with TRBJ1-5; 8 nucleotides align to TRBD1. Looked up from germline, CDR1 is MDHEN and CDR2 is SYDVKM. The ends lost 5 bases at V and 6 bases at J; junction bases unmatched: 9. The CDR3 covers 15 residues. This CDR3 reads CASSKGQGGSQPQHF. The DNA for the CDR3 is TGTGCCAGCAGTAAAGGACAGGGAGGCAGTCAGCCCCAGCATTTT.

The CDR3 bases are TGTGCCAGCGGGACAGACAATCAGCCCCAGCATTTT. Its protein is CASGTDNQPQHF. J is TRBJ1-5 and V is TRBV28; 7 bases line up with TRBD1. The germline CDR1 and CDR2 sequences are MDHEN and SYDVKM. After removal of 8 bases from V and 3 bases from J, the junction contained 1 base not matched to a gene. The CDR3 runs to 12 residues.

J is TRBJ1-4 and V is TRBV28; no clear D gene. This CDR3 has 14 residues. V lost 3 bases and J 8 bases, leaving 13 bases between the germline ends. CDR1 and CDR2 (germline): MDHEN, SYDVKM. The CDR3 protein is CASSFTRAREKLFF. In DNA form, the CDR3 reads TGTGCCAGCAGTTTTACTCGAGCGAGAGAAAAACTGTTTTTT.